This is a list of T cell receptor beta chains from one sample in a study of blood T cell repertoires in COVID-19. Clones were sequenced by immunoSEQ multiplex PCR, and TCRdb holds only the in-frame ones, with some missing. The sample lists more than 65,000 clones; roughly 82% were seen once. The sequencing sample was made of peripheral blood. The receptor source for this set is a woman older than 75 with acute or convalescent COVID-19. The CDR3 runs from the conserved cysteine through the conserved F or W. The order of the fields is V gene, J gene, clone size, CDR3 length, D gene, CDR3 protein, CDR3 DNA. The D gene is left open where the match is weak. Rows give clone size only sometimes, using once, few, many, or a class for an expanded clone.

V: TRBV5-1; J: TRBJ1-2; size: -; length: 14; D: -; CDR3: CASSLSAGTTGYTF; DNA: TGCGCCAGCAGCTTAAGCGCGGGGACCACTGGCTACACCTTC
V: TRBV7-9; J: TRBJ1-1; size: -; length: 15; D: -; CDR3: CASSLWSRANTEAFF; DNA: TGTGCCAGCAGCTTATGGTCCAGGGCGAACACTGAAGCTTTCTTT
V: TRBV11-1; J: TRBJ1-1; size: -; length: 16; D: -; CDR3: CASSFRDIRSAPEAFF; DNA: TGTGCCAGCAGCTTCCGGGACATCCGATCGGCCCCCGAAGCTTTCTTT
V: TRBV5-1; J: TRBJ2-5; size: few; length: 15; D: TRBD2; CDR3: CASSRSGRHDETQYF; DNA: TGCGCCAGCAGCCGTAGCGGGAGGCATGACGAGACCCAGTACTTC
V: TRBV7-2; J: TRBJ2-7; size: -; length: 15; D: -; CDR3: CASSQASSFSYEQYF; DNA: TGTGCCAGCAGCCAGGCTAGCTCCTTCTCCTACGAGCAGTACTTC
V: TRBV7-8; J: TRBJ2-1; size: -; length: 18; D: -; CDR3: CASSRHLGLADLAGEQFF; DNA: TGTGCCAGCAGCCGACACTTGGGGTTAGCGGACCTAGCCGGTGAGCAGTTCTTC
V: TRBV5-6; J: TRBJ2-7; size: -; length: 14; D: TRBD1; CDR3: CASSSGQGGYEQYF; DNA: TGTGCCAGCAGCTCTGGACAGGGAGGCTACGAGCAGTACTTC
V: TRBV4-3; J: TRBJ2-7; size: -; length: 15; D: TRBD2; CDR3: CASSQDGGRADEQYF; DNA: TGCGCCAGCAGCCAAGACGGGGGGAGGGCCGATGAGCAGTACTTC
V: TRBV18; J: TRBJ1-2; size: -; length: 15; D: TRBD1; CDR3: CASSLTGTGPIGYTF; DNA: TGTGCCAGCTCACTAACCGGGACAGGGCCTATTGGCTACACCTTC
V: TRBV5-4; J: TRBJ2-1; size: -; length: 15; D: TRBD2; CDR3: CASTRSGLAVNEQFF; DNA: TGTGCCAGCACTCGGTCAGGCCTAGCGGTCAATGAGCAGTTCTTC
V: TRBV7-6; J: TRBJ2-7; size: -; length: 16; D: TRBD2; CDR3: CASSSEASGSWYEQYF; DNA: TGTGCCAGCAGCTCAGAAGCTAGCGGGAGTTGGTACGAGCAGTACTTC
V: TRBV7-6; J: TRBJ2-2; size: -; length: 16; D: TRBD2; CDR3: CASSLRGSSNTGELFF; DNA: TGTGCCAGCAGCTTACGCGGGAGTTCGAACACCGGGGAGCTGTTTTTT
V: TRBV5-7; J: TRBJ1-3; size: -; length: 15; D: -; CDR3: CASSWAREGGNTIYF; DNA: TGTGCCAGCAGCTGGGCCCGCGAGGGTGGAAACACCATATATTTT
V: TRBV11-1; J: TRBJ2-5; size: -; length: 13; D: -; CDR3: CASSLTLRETQYF; DNA: TGTGCCAGCAGCTTAACTCTCCGGGAGACCCAGTACTTC
V: TRBV9; J: TRBJ2-7; size: once; length: 15; D: -; CDR3: CASSVVPGVGYEQYF; DNA: TGTGCCAGCAGCGTAGTCCCGGGGGTAGGGTACGAGCAGTACTTC
V: TRBV7-8; J: TRBJ2-5; size: -; length: 14; D: -; CDR3: CASSLRRPPETQYF; DNA: TGTGCCAGCAGCTTACGGCGGCCCCCGGAGACCCAGTACTTC
V: TRBV6-5; J: TRBJ2-3; size: -; length: 15; D: -; CDR3: CASSHRAPSTDTQYF; DNA: TGTGCCAGCAGTCACAGGGCTCCTAGCACAGATACGCAGTATTTT
V: TRBV18; J: TRBJ1-1; size: -; length: 13; D: -; CDR3: CASSPRVNTEAFF; DNA: TGTGCCAGCTCACCACGCGTGAACACTGAAGCTTTCTTT
V: TRBV6-5; J: TRBJ1-5; size: -; length: 14; D: TRBD1; CDR3: CASSSQGAGQPQHF; DNA: TGTGCCAGCAGCTCTCAGGGGGCCGGACAGCCCCAGCATTTT
V: TRBV20-1; J: TRBJ2-1; size: -; length: 16; D: TRBD2; CDR3: CSASKTSGTALNEQFF; DNA: TGCAGTGCTAGTAAAACTAGCGGGACGGCCTTAAATGAGCAGTTCTTC
V: TRBV7-2; J: TRBJ2-7; size: -; length: 14; D: -; CDR3: CASSFPASSYEQYF; DNA: TGTGCCAGCAGCTTTCCGGCTAGCTCCTACGAGCAGTACTTC
V: TRBV19; J: TRBJ2-1; size: -; length: 15; D: -; CDR3: CASSSRDSRRDEQFF; DNA: TGTGCCAGTAGCAGCCGGGACTCCCGTAGAGATGAGCAGTTCTTC
V: TRBV3-1/TRBV3-2; J: TRBJ2-7; size: -; length: 15; D: TRBD1; CDR3: CASSQDWTGGGEQYF; DNA: TGTGCCAGCAGCCAAGACTGGACAGGGGGAGGCGAGCAGTACTTC
V: TRBV5-5; J: TRBJ2-7; size: -; length: 14; D: TRBD1; CDR3: CASSLRDRVREQYF; DNA: TGTGCCAGCAGCCTCCGGGACAGGGTGAGAGAGCAGTACTTC
V: TRBV10-3; J: TRBJ2-7; size: -; length: 13; D: -; CDR3: CAISEGVAWEQYF; DNA: TGTGCCATCAGTGAGGGGGTAGCGTGGGAGCAGTACTTC
V: TRBV10-1; J: TRBJ2-2; size: -; length: 15; D: -; CDR3: CASSEKHANTGELFF; DNA: TGCGCCAGCAGTGAAAAGCACGCGAACACCGGGGAGCTGTTTTTT
V: TRBV7-9; J: TRBJ2-7; size: -; length: 15; D: -; CDR3: CASSSGWGWSYEQYF; DNA: TGTGCCAGCAGCTCAGGTTGGGGCTGGTCCTACGAGCAGTACTTC
V: TRBV3-1/TRBV3-2; J: TRBJ2-2; size: -; length: 17; D: TRBD2; CDR3: CASSQGLLAGNTGELFF; DNA: TGTGCCAGCAGCCAAGGGTTGCTAGCGGGGAACACCGGGGAGCTGTTTTTT
V: TRBV5-1; J: TRBJ2-6; size: -; length: 21; D: TRBD1; CDR3: CASSLFLSRDRPTSGANVLTF; DNA: TGCGCCAGCAGCTTGTTTCTCTCGAGGGACAGGCCGACATCTGGGGCCAACGTCCTGACTTTC